This T cell receptor beta chain was retrieved from a study of blood T cell repertoires in COVID-19. Recruits, aged roughly 18 to 89 years, lived in some 25 US areas. Cohort assignment relied on participant-reported clinical history. What the recovered Cohort 3 donors had was two negative PCRs, clearance, or symptom resolution. Original analysis: Amplifying reference gene primers gave estimates of nucleated cell counts. TCRdb keeps only in-frame clones here, not all; method: immunoSEQ multiplex PCR. The D gene and trimming were derived from the DNA, and the V and J assignments and clone size from that table. The profile shows 160,000 or so clones, more than 65% of them singletons. This clone was seen a few times. Source material: PBMCs or T cells enriched from blood (not recorded which). The receptor comes from a man in his fifties or sixties who had recovered from COVID-19.

The CDR3 reads CASSKTDRYNSPLHF. DNA of the CDR3: TGTGCCAGCAGCAAGACAGACCGTTATAATTCACCCCTCCACTTT. The chain links TRBV11-2 to TRBJ1-6, with D maybe TRBD1 (5 bases). Germline CDR1 is SGHAT and CDR2 is FQNNGV. CDR3 length: 15 amino acids. V gave up 5 bases and J gave up 4 bases, with 12 bases separating them. Based on the CDR3 plus reference TRBV11-2 and TRBJ1-6, the full variable domain is EAGVAQSPRYKIIEKRQSVAFWCNPISGHATLYWYQQILGQGPKLLIQFQNNGVVDDSQLPKDRFSAERLKGVDSTLKIQPAKLEDSAVYLCASSKTDRYNSPLHFGNGTRLTVT.